This T cell receptor beta chain was captured in a study of beta chain bispecific antibodies for T cell cancers. Regarding the study as a whole: The TRBV12-3 share of total TRBV signal fell 97% to 99% after anti-TRBV12 rather than anti-CD19 exposure. Most targeted TRBV signal came from the leukemia cell line cells, not normal T cells. Only targeted and closely related TRBV genes appeared affected.

Expansion lasted two to three days, with either anti-CD3 antibody OKT3 or CD3/CD28 beads. Jurkat-T cell coculture with anti-TRBV12, compared with an anti-CD19 control. Culture medium contained IL-2 at about 91 IU/ml and IL-7 at around 5 ng/ml. This clonotype was seen many times. What it binds is unknown. Each CDR3 protein gets one entry after TCRdb re-called the 5' RACE reads with MiXCR. This sample carries 20,000 to 25,000 distinct CDR3 sequences, 2% to 2.5% of them seen once, and the ten largest clones take around 5.2%. The CDR3 loop spans 14 amino acids. Trimming at V came to 2 bases and at J to 5 bases, leaving 3 bases not matched to a gene. Germline V CDR1 and CDR2: SGHTS, YDEGEE.

The material was healthy donor T cells cultured with leukemia cells, obtained from a culture containing a bispecific antibody targeting TCR Vbeta12. This TCR came from a human donor in good health. Some clones in this sample may be carry-over from other donors' samples. V usage is TRBV5-8 and J usage is TRBJ2-5; 10 bases are a match to TRBD1. CDR3 sequence (DNA): TGTGCCAGCAGCTTTGGGACAGGGGAGGAGACCCAGTACTTC. Translating it yields CASSFGTGEETQYF.